This T cell receptor (beta chain) is from a study of T cells in Graves' hyperthyroidism and ophthalmopathy. About the research overall: Peripheral blood draws took place at initial diagnosis, ahead of any treatment. The study, taken as a whole, reports: Ophthalmopathy, as predicted by the model, came a median 6.5 months after the prediction. The blood repertoire included most of the expanded thyroid clonotypes above 0.001.

RNA transcripts yielded amplified TCR beta CDR3 regions. When the TCR CDR3 underwent first-round RT-PCR, the HTBI primer set was used. TCRdb reprocessed the multiplex PCR reads with MiXCR, giving one entry per CDR3 protein. Of about 250,000 distinct CDR3 sequences in the sample, approximately 23% were seen once. This CDR3 comprises 16 residues. V gave up 7 bases and J gave up 5 bases, with 23 bases separating them. The study based diagnoses on clinical symptoms, serum thyroxine and TRAb, thyroid ultrasound and orbital computed tomography. In its sample, this clonotype was seen many times. Its antigen is undetermined.

J is TRBJ1-1 and V is TRBV12-3 or TRBV12-4, with D uncertain. This receptor was obtained from a woman between 40 and 55 years old with Graves' ophthalmopathy. The source material was blood. Here the CDR3 reads CASNSPLGQYPTEAFF. The CDR3 DNA follows: TGTGCCAGCAATTCCCCTCTAGGGCAGTATCCGACTGAAGCTTTCTTT.